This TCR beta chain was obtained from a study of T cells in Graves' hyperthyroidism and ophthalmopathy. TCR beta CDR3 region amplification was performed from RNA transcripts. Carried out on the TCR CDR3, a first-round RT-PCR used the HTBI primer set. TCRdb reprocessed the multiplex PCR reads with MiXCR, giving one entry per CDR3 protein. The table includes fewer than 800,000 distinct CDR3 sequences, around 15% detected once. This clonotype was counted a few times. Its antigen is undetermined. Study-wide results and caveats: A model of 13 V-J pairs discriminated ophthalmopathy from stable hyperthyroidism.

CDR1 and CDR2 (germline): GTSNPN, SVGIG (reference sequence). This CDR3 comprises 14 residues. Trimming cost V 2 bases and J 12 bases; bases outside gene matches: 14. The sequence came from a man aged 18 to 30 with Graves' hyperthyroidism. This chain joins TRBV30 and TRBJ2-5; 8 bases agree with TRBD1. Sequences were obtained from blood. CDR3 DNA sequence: TGTGCCTGGAGTAAGGGACAGGCGGAAGGGTCGAAGTACTTC. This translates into CAWSKGQAEGSKYF.